These 24 T cell receptor beta chains originate from one sample sequenced in a study of regulatory T cells in long-lasting Graves disease (TCRdb year 2021). The time point label, read with the paper, signifies: persistent/refractory GD, antithyroid drugs over 5 years with positive TRAb. For both TCR sequencing and RNA sequencing, RNA was extracted from PBMCs using TRIzol. Library prep was done by multiplex PCR. TCRdb lists the instrument as Illumina HiSeq 4000. CDR3 regions were amplified by Arm-PCR with iRepertoire HTBI primers to construct TCR beta libraries. TCRdb handled the public reads itself, with Q25 trimming in fastp and clone calling in MiXCR, and kept productive beta chains. Under each unique CDR3 protein, matching rows form one entry showing the most common genes and DNA. Here the sample has over 350,000 distinct CDR3 sequences; about a fifth occur a single time. The biggest ten clones account for 20% to 25% of the sample.

The sequencing used peripheral blood mononuclear cells (PBMCs), collected when the disease was refractory, from a patient treated with antithyroid drugs. These receptor sequences come from a female donor with Graves disease.

This clonotype has a count of ten or more. The gene calls are TRBV7-2 and TRBJ1-1, with D tentatively TRBD1 (5 bases). V lost 3 bases and J 1 base, leaving 6 bases between the germline ends. CDR3 length: 13 amino acids. Germline V lookup: CDR1 SGHTA, CDR2 FQGNSA. CDR3 in DNA: TGTGCCAGCAGCTTCGGGGCGAACACTGAAGCTTTCTTT. This translates into CASSFGANTEAFF. Drawing the rest from reference TRBV7-2 and TRBJ1-1, the complete variable domain is GAGVSQSPSNKVTEKGKDVELRCDPISGHTALYWYRQSLGQGLEFLIYFQGNSAPDKSGLPSDRFSAERTGGSVSTLTIQRTQQEDSAVYLCASSFGANTEAFFGQGTRLTVV.

This clonotype was seen at least ten times. The chain carries TRBV3-1 and TRBJ2-5, with 10 bases aligning to TRBD1. V shed 6 bases and J 5 bases; nucleotides not matched to a gene: 6. Germline CDR1 and CDR2: LGHDT and YNNKEL (reference sequence). The CDR3 is 14 amino acids. CDR3 region: CASSQGDRGETQYF. CDR3 bases: TGTGCCAGCAGTCAGGGGGACAGGGGTGAGACCCAGTACTTC.

The V and J genes are TRBV29-1 and TRBJ2-2; maybe TRBD2 (6 bases). The CDR3 consists of 16 residues. From germline, CDR1 is SQVTM and CDR2 ANQGSEA. Trimming took 0 bases from V and 6 from J, leaving 17 bases between them. The CDR3 is CSVEDQEGSTPGELFF. CDR3 in DNA: TGCAGCGTTGAAGATCAGGAGGGGTCAACGCCCGGGGAGCTGTTTTTT.

The V call is TRBV9, the J call TRBJ1-3; D gene unclear. Germline V CDR1 and CDR2: SGDLS, YYNGEE. CDR3 length: 15 amino acids. Trimming stripped 0 bases from V and 0 bases from J, with 7 bases between. The CDR3 here is CASSVGMSSGNTIYF. CDR3 DNA: TGTGCCAGCAGCGTAGGGATGAGCTCTGGAAACACCATATATTTT.

For this clonotype: A far bigger clonotype differs at one base, so this is likely a read error. No conserved phenylalanine or tryptophan is present at the end of the CDR3, so a read error is the likely explanation. The chain links TRBV7-8 to TRBJ2-7, with D possibly matching TRBD2 (6 bases). CDR3 length: 15 residues. Between the trimmed V and J ends, which lost 6 bases and 2 bases, there was a span of 17 bases. In germline, CDR1 is SGHVS, CDR2 FQNEAQ. The CDR3 protein is CASRNPLRDPYEQYS. In DNA form, the CDR3 reads TGTGCCAGCAGGAATCCCTTGCGGGACCCCTACGAGCAGTACTCC.

This clonotype was found many times. The rearrangement links TRBV7-2 to TRBJ2-5; maybe TRBD2 (7 bases). The CDR3 runs 13 residues. Germline V lookup: CDR1 SGHTA, CDR2 FQGNSA. Deletions cut 5 bases from V and 5 bases from J, with 12 bases between. CDR3 coding DNA: TGTGCCAGCAGCCGGGGGGCAGGGGAGACCCAGTACTTC. Translated: CASSRGAGETQYF.

The chain employs TRBV6-1 and TRBJ2-7, with a possible D match to TRBD2 (5 bases). The V end lost 5 bases, the J end lost 1 base, and 9 bases lay between the germline ends. Germline assignment: CDR1 MNHNS and CDR2 SASEGT. There are 13 residues in the CDR3. The CDR3 loop is CASSTGFSYEQYF. The CDR3 region has the DNA TGTGCCAGCAGTACGGGATTTTCCTACGAGCAGTACTTC.

This clonotype appeared many times. This chain connects TRBV7-8 to TRBJ2-7; weak D call: TRBD2 (6 bases). Germline V gene data show CDR1 as SGHVS and CDR2 as FQNEAQ. Trimming left V 5 bases short and J 3 bases short, with 20 bases between. This CDR3 is built from 16 residues. CDR3 nucleotide sequence: TGTGCCAGCAGCCCCCCTCGGGGAGGACTCAACTACGAGCAGTACTTC. The encoded protein is CASSPPRGGLNYEQYF. Full variable domain (outside the CDR3, taken from reference TRBV7-8 and TRBJ2-7): GAGVSQSPRYKVAKRGQDVALRCDPISGHVSLFWYQQALGQGPEFLTYFQNEAQLDKSGLPSDRFFAERPEGSVSTLKIQRTQQEDSAVYLCASSPPRGGLNYEQYFGPGTRLTVT.

The sample holds a few counts of this clonotype. The V call is TRBV28, the J call TRBJ1-2; tentative D call: TRBD1 (5 bases). Germline V lookup: CDR1 MDHEN, CDR2 SYDVKM. The CDR3 length is 12 residues. The ends were cut back, 10 bases at V and 4 bases at J, with 13 bases in the middle. The CDR3 reads CAITEGSYGYTF. The CDR3 region has the DNA TGTGCCATCACGGAGGGGTCCTATGGCTACACCTTC.

This chain uses TRBV7-9 with TRBJ2-5; D is ambiguous. Germline loops: CDR1 SEHNR, CDR2 FQNEAQ (reference sequence). The length of the CDR3 is 17 residues. V gave up 5 bases and J gave up 4 bases, with 23 bases separating them. The CDR3 nucleotides are TGTGCCAGCAGCCGCCCCCCGGCAGTGGCGAGTCGAGAGACCCAGTACTTC. The encoded protein is CASSRPPAVASRETQYF.

This clonotype was counted many times. The rearrangement links TRBV12-3 or TRBV12-4 to TRBJ2-7, with D perhaps matching TRBD1 (6 bases). V was clipped by 5 bases and J by 0 bases, with 14 bases between them. The CDR3 is 15 amino acids. The CDR3 loop reads CASSRFWDISYEQYF. DNA for the CDR3: TGTGCCAGCAGTCGGTTTTGGGACATCTCCTACGAGCAGTACTTC.

This clonotype occurred a few times. The CDR3 sequence: CASTLPGQGTSEQYF. The CDR3, as DNA: TGTGCCAGCACTCTACCGGGACAGGGGACCTCCGAGCAGTACTTC. This chain joins TRBV6-1 and TRBJ2-7; TRBD1 matches 10 bases. Germline CDR1 is MNHNS and CDR2 is SASEGT. The junction had 12 bases not matched to a gene; V was cut back by 7 bases and J by 6 bases. The CDR3 consists of 15 residues.

This clonotype was recorded many times. The CDR3 coding sequence is TGTGCCAGCAGCTTACTGGCGGGGGGGTACCAAGAGACCCAGTACTTC. Its protein product is CASSLLAGGYQETQYF. This rearrangement joins TRBV11-2 to TRBJ2-5; 9 bases match TRBD2. Germline V gene sequence: CDR1 SGHAT, CDR2 FQNNGV. This CDR3 spans 16 amino acids. V was pared by 2 bases and J by 0 bases, with 4 bases of the junction left unmatched. Together with reference TRBV11-2 and TRBJ2-5, the CDR3 gives the full variable domain: EAGVAQSPRYKIIEKRQSVAFWCNPISGHATLYWYQQILGQGPKLLIQFQNNGVVDDSQLPKDRFSAERLKGVDSTLKIQPAKLEDSAVYLCASSLLAGGYQETQYFGPGTRLLVL.

The J gene is TRBJ2-1, the V gene TRBV5-6; 9 nucleotides align to TRBD2. The CDR3 extends over 14 amino acids. The germline V gene encodes CDR1 SGHDT and CDR2 YYEEEE. V shed 6 bases and J 4 bases; nucleotides not matched to a gene: 5. The CDR3 region is CASNLAGPYNEQFF. CDR3 in DNA: TGTGCCAGCAATCTAGCGGGACCTTACAATGAGCAGTTCTTC.

This clonotype was found many times. The chain employs TRBV12-3 or TRBV12-4 and TRBJ1-1, with unresolved D. Trimming removed 6 bases at V and 6 bases at J, with 11 bases between. This CDR3 comprises 12 residues. CDR3: CASSPSRAEAFF. As DNA, the CDR3 is TGTGCCAGCAGCCCGAGTCGCGCTGAAGCTTTCTTT.

This clonotype was recorded at least ten times. The chain employs TRBV28 and TRBJ1-2; no clear D gene. The CDR3 runs to 13 residues. From germline, CDR1 is MDHEN and CDR2 SYDVKM. Trimming removed 6 bases at V and 4 bases at J, with 12 bases between. CDR3 in amino acids: CASRHMTGYGYTF. As DNA, the CDR3 is TGTGCCAGCAGACACATGACCGGCTATGGCTACACCTTC.

Of note for this clonotype: A much larger clone differs from this one at a single base, so this may be a read error. The CDR3 DNA follows: TGTGCCAGCAGTTTAGGCAGCTTATGGGAGCAGTACTTC. Protein product: CASSLGSLWEQYF. This chain joins TRBV28 and TRBJ2-7, with no clear D. CDR3 size: 13 residues. Per the germline V gene, CDR1 is MDHEN and CDR2 is SYDVKM. Trimming left V 2 bases short and J 7 bases short, with 12 bases between.

This clonotype was counted many times. This chain joins TRBV28 and TRBJ1-1, with a weak D call TRBD1 (5 bases). CDR1 is MDHEN and CDR2 is SYDVKM in the germline V gene. The ends were cut back, 3 bases at V and 2 bases at J, with 16 bases in the middle. This CDR3 is 16 amino acids long. CDR3 sequence: CASSFSKRDLNTEAFF. The CDR3 DNA follows: TGTGCCAGCAGTTTCTCAAAACGGGACCTAAACACTGAAGCTTTCTTT.

This clonotype was observed many times. The chain combines TRBV2 with TRBJ2-7, with D unclear. Germline CDR1 SNHLY, CDR2 FYNNEI. The CDR3 loop spans 14 amino acids. V shed 6 bases and J shed 1 base, with 13 bases lying between them. CDR3 coding DNA: TGTGCCAGCAGGGATTCGTCAGTATCCTACGAGCAGTACTTC. It yields the protein CASRDSSVSYEQYF.

Only a few counts were recorded for this clonotype. V and J are TRBV2 and TRBJ2-1; 7 bases line up with TRBD1. V shed 8 bases, J shed 2 bases, and the junction held 3 bases outside the gene matches. Per the germline V gene, CDR1 is SNHLY and CDR2 is FYNNEI. CDR3 length: 13 amino acids. The CDR3 loop reads CASGTAAYNEQFF. As DNA, the CDR3 is TGTGCCAGCGGGACAGCAGCCTACAATGAGCAGTTCTTC.

This clonotype was counted only a few times. The rearrangement joins TRBV19 to TRBJ1-4, with D tentatively TRBD1 (5 bases). The V gene lost 4 bases and the J gene lost 10 bases, with 13 bases spanning the gap. The CDR3 loop spans 13 amino acids. Germline CDR1 and CDR2: LNHDA and SQIVND (reference sequence). CDR3 nucleotides: TGTGCCAGTAGTACTGTCATCGGGGGAAAACTGTTTTTT. Amino acid sequence: CASSTVIGGKLFF.

This clonotype has ten or more counts. V gene TRBV27 combines with J gene TRBJ1-2; D gene uncertain. The V end was cut by 6 bases, the J end by 7 bases, with 15 bases between. The CDR3 is 13 residues long. The germline CDR1 and CDR2 sequences are MNHEY and SMNVEV (reference sequence). CDR3 loop: CASRTDLRGGYTF. As DNA, the CDR3 is TGTGCCAGCAGAACGGACCTCCGGGGTGGCTACACCTTC.

The chain carries TRBV7-9 and TRBJ2-5, with TRBD1 matching over 7 bases. The CDR3 runs 14 residues. Trimming removed 4 bases from V and 5 bases from J; junction bases left unmatched: 7. Germline V gives CDR1 SEHNR, CDR2 FQNEAQ (reference sequence). In DNA, the CDR3 is TGTGCCAGCAGCTCGAGTGGGACAGCGGAGACCCAGTACTTC. Translating it yields CASSSSGTAETQYF.

The V and J genes are TRBV5-6 and TRBJ1-2; 7 nucleotides agree with TRBD1. Trimming cost V 2 bases and J 4 bases; bases outside gene matches: 5. Germline CDR1 is SGHDT and CDR2 is YYEEEE. CDR3 length equals 14 residues. The CDR3 spells CASSLQTGSYGYTF. The CDR3 region has the DNA TGTGCCAGCAGCTTACAGACAGGGTCCTATGGCTACACCTTC.